What follows describes a single TCR beta chain. Its specificity is not known. The source of the sample is a study of T cell responses to AZD1222 COVID-19 vaccine. Broader study findings: There were repertoire samples only from the period after the peak T cell response. Spike was spanned by vaccine-associated CD4 TCRs, which were dominant at 160-218 and 743-854. Compared with day 0, the breadth and depth of the Spike-specific TCR repertoire rose significantly after two doses of AZD1222.

Assay used: immunoSEQ multiplex PCR; TCRdb lists only in-frame clones, some missing. The sample lists over 100,000 clones; under 90% were seen once. Germline V gene sequence: CDR1 SGHRS, CDR2 YFSETQ. V lost 0 bases, J lost 8 bases, and 8 bases lay in between. The CDR3 covers 13 residues. The rearrangement uses TRBV5-1 and TRBJ2-2; possible D gene TRBD1, 5 bases. The sample in question was peripheral blood, obtained on day 0 of AZD1222 vaccination. The TCR was taken from an adult in good health. For the CDR3, the DNA is TGCGCCAGCAGCTTGGGAGGACATGGGGAGCTGTTTTTT. Encoded protein: CASSLGGHGELFF.